Listed below are T cell receptor beta chains from one sample, sequenced in a study of cytomegalovirus exposure and HLA in healthy donors. Method: immunoSEQ multiplex PCR; TCRdb's copy keeps in-frame clones and lacks some. The sample holds fewer than 250,000 clones; over 65% are singletons and the top ten take roughly 1.3%. Sequencing was carried out using PBMCs. The receptors shown here come from a human donor in good health. Each CDR3 is given without its conserved first and last residue. The D gene is left open where the match is weak.

d_gene,v_gene,CDR3aa
.,TRBV6-5,ASSYWGRESGNTIY
.,TRBV5-1,ASSFSGENTGELF
TRBD2,TRBV13,ASSLRRETIIEQY
.,TRBV4-1,ASSQPGLSYNEQF
TRBD1,TRBV4-1,ASSQGGQSYTEAF
.,TRBV6-1,ASSEAARSTDTQY
.,TRBV5-1,ASSLPNLSNEQF
.,TRBV15,ATSRDSSSSAQH
.,TRBV2,ASSDGVLQETQY
TRBD1,TRBV15,ATSRSPTGLENIQY
TRBD2,TRBV28,ASSSSGDAYNEQF
.,TRBV6-1,ASSEASQSQH
TRBD1,TRBV30,AWSRPRQGAPQY
TRBD1,TRBV30,AWSPLGTGNYEQY
TRBD2,TRBV5-6,ASSFGGRAGDAGELF
.,TRBV21-1,ASSRLAAGMGQY
.,TRBV28,ASSPRGRGGTEAF
TRBD2,TRBV14,ASSRLAGGPGNNEQF
TRBD1,TRBV7-6,ASSAQGQGVGEQY
TRBD1,TRBV5-5,ASSVEGQNEAF
TRBD2,TRBV7-8,ASSSSGGSYNEQF
TRBD2,TRBV25-1,ASSESTSGRAFYEQF
.,TRBV6-5,ASSYSTGRGSEQF
TRBD2,TRBV28,ASSLPGTSLTDTQY
TRBD2,TRBV5-1,ASSAGTSGLYEQY
.,TRBV7-7,ASSLGGVEVEQF
TRBD2,TRBV7-2,ASSTMRLAGGEQY
TRBD1,TRBV6-1,ASEAGGRNQPQH
TRBD2,TRBV7-3,ASSFTSGSGENEQF
.,TRBV27,ASSLFPNSGDRNEQF
.,TRBV5-4,ASSLWGEGDQPQH
.,TRBV19,ASSIGIAEAF
.,TRBV5-1,ASSYFSNEQF
.,TRBV5-6,ASSLWSDQEAQY
TRBD2,TRBV7-9,ASSRPGLAYIGELF
.,TRBV7-9,ASSLARNEQF
TRBD2,TRBV9,ASSAGLGQYNEQF
TRBD2,TRBV5-1,ASSLGLAGNTGELF
.,TRBV10-3,AIRTNQENTEAF
.,TRBV2,ASSGGDRVTEAF
TRBD1,TRBV6-6,ASSLRQGQETQY
.,TRBV11-3,ASSHGRGDQETQY